This TCR beta chain appears in the sequencing data of a study of post-analysis software for immune sequencing data. Broader study findings: Samples from one preparation batch, clustered by F measure, grouped strongly together. TRBV5-6, TRBV5-1 and TRBV20-1 belonged to a set of roughly 5 TRBV segments that were more frequent in patients than controls. Patients with multiple sclerosis recorded significantly lower normalized Chao1 diversity than controls, the study found.

Presence of unique molecular identifiers characterized the TCR beta cDNA libraries. In TCRdb, the PCR reads were re-called with MiXCR into one record per CDR3 protein. The sample lists 700,000 to 800,000 distinct CDR3 sequences; roughly 27% were seen once. Concerning this clonotype: What it recognizes is unknown.

This CDR3 comprises 14 residues. In germline, CDR1 is SGHAT, CDR2 FQNNGV. This TCR came from a girl under 18 with multiple sclerosis. The chain recombines TRBV11-2 with TRBJ2-5, with D tentatively TRBD1 or TRBD2 (7 bases each). The assigned J gene may be wrong: the sequence end matches TRBJ2-7 better. The specimen sequenced was blood. The chain's CDR3 is CASSQGGAPYEQYF. The CDR3 DNA reads TGTGCCAGCAGCCAGGGGGGGGCCCCCTACGAGCAGTACTTC.